This entry is about one T cell receptor (beta chain). Its cognate antigen is unknown. The entry originates in a study of post-analysis software for immune sequencing data. Findings and limits, study-wide: TRBV5-6, TRBV5-1 and TRBV20-1 belonged to a set of a handful of TRBV segments that were more frequent in patients than controls.

V trimming: 3 bases; J trimming: 3 bases; junction bases outside the gene matches: 12. The CDR3 has 17 amino acids. The germline CDR1 and CDR2 sequences are SEHNR and FQNEAQ (reference sequence). Unique molecular identifiers were built into the TCR beta cDNA libraries. MiXCR was run by TCRdb on the PCR reads, yielding one entry per CDR3 protein. The table has about 770,000 distinct CDR3 sequences, about 43% seen once; the top ten hold 4% to 5%. The chain links TRBV7-9 to TRBJ2-5, with TRBD2 identical over 8 bases. The origin of this receptor is a girl aged 5 to 17 with multiple sclerosis. Sequenced material: blood. The CDR3 DNA follows: TGTGCCAGCAGCTTTCGACTAGCGTCACTATACGAAGAGACCCAGTACTTC. Translated: CASSFRLASLYEETQYF.